Shown below are 16 T cell receptor beta chains from a single sample sequenced in a study of blood T cell repertoires in COVID-19. Generated by immunoSEQ multiplex PCR, the TCRdb table keeps only in-frame clones and is missing some. The table has roughly 310,000 clones, roughly 90% seen once. Input material: peripheral blood. Source of these receptors: a woman aged 30 to 39 with COVID-19, enrolled during active disease.

The V gene is TRBV15, the J gene TRBJ1-2, with D perhaps TRBD1 (6 bases). The germline V and J ends were trimmed by 1 base and 6 bases, with 12 bases remaining between them. In germline, CDR1 is LNHNV, CDR2 YYDKDF (reference sequence). The CDR3 totals 14 residues. In DNA form, the CDR3 reads TGTGCCACCAGCAGAGGGTTACAGGGTAATGGCTACACCTTC. Its translation: CATSRGLQGNGYTF.

CDR3 nucleotide sequence: TGTGCCAGCTCACCACGAGGCGGGATCGACACTGAAGCTTTCTTT. It encodes CASSPRGGIDTEAFF. The chain carries TRBV18 and TRBJ1-1; no clear D gene. There are 15 residues in the CDR3. V shed 1 base and J shed 3 bases, with 12 bases lying between them. CDR1 is KGHSH, CDR2 LQKENI, per germline.

Regarding this clone: The same CDR3 can be traced to other DNA sequences in this sample. The rearrangement links TRBV24-1 to TRBJ2-1; 12 bases are a match to TRBD2. The CDR3 is 16 residues long. The germline V gene has CDR1 KGHDR and CDR2 SFDVKD. The trim removed 0 bases at V and 5 bases at J, leaving 1 base unmatched. This CDR3 is CATSDLGLAGNNEQFF. The CDR3 DNA sequence: TGTGCCACCAGTGATTTGGGACTAGCGGGGAACAATGAGCAGTTCTTC.

The chain joins TRBV4-1 to TRBJ1-1, with 7 bases lining up with TRBD1. V lost 1 base, J lost 0 bases, and 5 bases stayed unmatched. CDR3 length: 16 residues. Germline V CDR1 and CDR2: MGHRA, YSYEKL. The CDR3 reads CASSQGLGQMNTEAFF. CDR3 bases: TGCGCCAGCAGCCAAGGGTTGGGACAGATGAACACTGAAGCTTTCTTT.

This chain connects TRBV19 to TRBJ2-7, with D perhaps TRBD2 (5 bases). Trimming left V 5 bases short and J 2 bases short, with 13 bases between. The CDR3 extends over 14 amino acids. CDR1 is LNHDA, CDR2 SQIVND, per germline (reference sequence). This CDR3 reads CASSASPGTYEQYF. The CDR3 nucleotides are TGTGCCAGTAGTGCCTCCCCCGGGACCTACGAGCAGTACTTC.

This chain connects TRBV30 to TRBJ1-3, with D perhaps TRBD1 (6 bases). The germline V gene encodes CDR1 GTSNPN and CDR2 SVGIG (reference sequence). With 5 bases removed from V and 4 bases from J, the gap between germline ends came to 6 bases. The length of the CDR3 is 11 residues. In DNA, the CDR3 is TGTGCCTGGGGACAGGGAAACACCATATATTTT. It is translated as CAWGQGNTIYF.

The gene calls are TRBV6-5 and TRBJ2-7; 7 bases are shared with TRBD1. Looked up from germline, CDR1 is MNHEY and CDR2 is SVGAGI. Germline trimming cut 6 bases from V and 3 bases from J; bases unmatched to any gene: 5. The CDR3 totals 13 residues. This chain's CDR3 is CASRPDRLYEQYF. The CDR3 region has the DNA TGTGCCAGCAGACCGGACAGGCTCTACGAGCAGTACTTC.

This clone was detected only once. The V call is TRBV29-1, the J call TRBJ2-7; D is undetermined. Germline CDR1 and CDR2: SQVTM and ANQGSEA. The CDR3 totals 15 residues. The germline V and J ends were trimmed by 1 base and 3 bases, with 16 bases remaining between them. CDR3 DNA: TGCAGCGTTGAAGGAACGAACGAGAGTTACTACGAGCAGTACTTC. Translation gives CSVEGTNESYYEQYF.

This chain joins TRBV14 and TRBJ2-2; 13 bases map to TRBD2. The trim removed 4 bases at V and 5 bases at J, leaving 4 bases unmatched. Germline-derived CDR1 and CDR2 are SGHDN and FVKESK. The CDR3 covers 16 residues. CDR3 residues: CASSPLAGGPTGELFF. Written as DNA, the CDR3 is TGTGCCAGCAGCCCACTAGCGGGAGGGCCTACCGGGGAGCTGTTTTTT.

This chain uses TRBV2 with TRBJ2-1; 7 bases align to TRBD1. Losses at the gene ends were 7 bases for V and 2 bases for J; bases not matched to a gene: 8. This CDR3 spans 15 amino acids. Germline V gives CDR1 SNHLY, CDR2 FYNNEI. CDR3 amino acids: CASIITGAPYNEQFF. The CDR3 DNA sequence: TGTGCCAGCATCATTACAGGGGCTCCCTACAATGAGCAGTTCTTC.

The V and J genes are TRBV30 and TRBJ1-2; perhaps TRBD1 as D (6 bases). V was clipped by 0 bases and J by 8 bases, with 10 bases between them. The CDR3 runs 12 residues. The germline V gene encodes CDR1 GTSNPN and CDR2 SVGIG (reference sequence). CDR3 bases: TGTGCCTGGAGTGTGACAGGAGACGGCTACACCTTC. Translating it yields CAWSVTGDGYTF.

The chain uses TRBV15 and TRBJ1-5; 8 bases map to TRBD1. V trimming: 2 bases; J trimming: 7 bases; junction bases outside the gene matches: 10. Germline V gene lookup returns CDR1 LNHNV and CDR2 YYDKDF (reference sequence). The length of the CDR3 is 16 residues. The CDR3 DNA follows: TGTGCCACCAGCAGAAATATCAGGGGGCGGCGGCAGCCCCAGCATTTT. It is translated as CATSRNIRGRRQPQHF.

DNA for the CDR3: TGTGCCAGTAGTATAGCGGCAGCGATCAATCAGCCCCAGCATTTT. This gives the protein CASSIAAAINQPQHF. The chain is built from TRBV19 and TRBJ1-5; D gene ambiguous. V was clipped by 1 base and J by 3 bases, with 10 bases between them. In germline, CDR1 is LNHDA, CDR2 SQIVND (reference sequence). The CDR3 covers 15 residues.

The CDR3 reads CASSIGLAGGTDTQYF. The CDR3 DNA reads TGTGCCAGCAGCATCGGACTAGCGGGTGGCACAGATACGCAGTATTTT. The V and J genes are TRBV9 and TRBJ2-3; 11 positions agree with TRBD2. Germline V CDR1 and CDR2: SGDLS, YYNGEE. Trimming took 4 bases from V and 1 from J; bases not matched to a gene: 5. The CDR3 consists of 16 residues.

On this clone itself: One junction end disagrees with the germline gene, perhaps due to a read error. The V and J genes are TRBV10-3 and TRBJ1-2; 7 nucleotides line up with TRBD1. The CDR3 has 13 residues. Looked up from germline, CDR1 is ENHRY and CDR2 is SYGVKD. The CDR3 DNA follows: TGTGCAATCACCGGAGGGGGCGAGGGTGGCTACACCTTC. It yields the protein CAITGGGEGGYTF.

The V call is TRBV11-2, the J call TRBJ2-2; possible D gene TRBD2, 6 bases. This CDR3 has 15 amino acids. CDR1 is SGHAT, CDR2 FQNNGV, per germline. V was shortened by 5 bases and J by 5 bases, with 15 bases between the two germline ends. Here the CDR3 reads CASSLTSRGTGELFF. CDR3 DNA: TGTGCCAGCAGCCTCACGTCTCGGGGGACCGGGGAGCTGTTTTTT.